This paragraph covers one TCR beta chain sequence. It has no known antigen specificity. Base qualities are missing; no much larger clone stands one base away. All donors were healthy Caucasians. Three pairs of female monozygotic twins, all aged 18 to 29 years, were included in the twin cohort. CD4+ and CD8+ T cell populations were isolated with positive isolation kits from Invitrogen. The data belong to a study of identical twins (dated by TCRdb to 2015 to 2016). About the investigation overall: To test whether fetal clonotypes persist, this study deep-sequenced TCR alpha and beta repertoires from monozygotic twins, from unrelated adults of various ages, and from cord blood. To rule out contamination, replicate twin experiments were performed at different times with different library preparation protocols. General findings and caveats noted by the study authors: In beta out-of-frame sequences, excess twin sharing was weaker, because having fewer shared sequences lowered the signal-to-noise ratio. Fewer insertions were carried by abundant cord blood beta clonotypes, a similar but weaker trend appeared in young adult naive repertoires, and no such trend appeared in memory repertoires. Zero-insertion analyses could be partly confounded by invariant T cells such as MAIT and iNKT, though diverse VJ usage argued against such confounding for most clonotypes. Out-of-frame TCR alpha sharing in monozygotic twins was systematically underestimated by recombination models, whereas sharing between unrelated individuals was in agreement with the recombination models. Compared with coincidental sharing between unrelated individuals, out-of-frame TCR alpha sequences shared between twins had an excess of sequences with low generation probability. Conclusions relied on cross-sectional statistical analysis, since the same donors could not be followed over many years.

The germline V gene (reference sequence) sets CDR1 to DFQATT and CDR2 to SNEGSKA. Reading from cysteine to phenylalanine, the CDR3 counts 13 amino acids. Only CDR3 DNA remains: 39 bases, in frame from the first base. The junction shows trimming of 5 bases on V and 4 bases on J, and the gene matches do not reach 3 bases of it. Library method: 5' RACE. Sequencer: Illumina HiSeq 2000. Template switching added a universal primer binding site, and the final cDNA carried a unique molecular identifier that allowed TCR cDNA molecules to be counted accurately. Specific primers in the conserved constant-segment region were used to synthesize first-strand cDNA for TCR alpha and beta chains. To control for contamination, every cDNA library was double barcoded, receiving both a SMART-Mk sample barcode and Illumina barcodes. TruSeq adapter sequences, together with Illumina sample barcodes, were added in two successive PCR steps. The Illumina HiSeq platform was used with custom primers to sequence TCR alpha and beta cDNA libraries. The authors processed their data as follows. MiGEC was used to process raw reads and extract unique molecular identifiers, and MiXCR was used to find CDR3 positions. Recombination models were inferred per individual with the repgenHMM and IGoR tools using an EM algorithm. The analysis of shared clonotypes was done with the tcR package in R, with sharing normalized by the product of cloneset sizes. Out-of-frame nonproductive sequences were analyzed to study raw recombination free of thymic and clonal selection effects. TCRdb passed the public sequencing reads through fastp at Q25 and MiXCR, retaining productive beta sequences. A single entry per CDR3 protein holds the most common genes and DNA from its merged rows. For this entry, the V and J calls and clone size follow TCRdb and not the study's own pipeline. The sample data list about 490,000 distinct CDR3 sequences, and about 16% of these were observed just once. Clones ranked in the top ten supply 0.44% of the sample.

The same data also contributed to another study, on yellow fever vaccine responses in identical twins. As described in the second report: The authors reported that the T cell response to vaccination in identical twins appeared partly convergent and partly personalized. In identical twins, the study followed T cell clones that responded to the vaccine with precision.

The material sequenced was CD4+ T cells sorted from blood. The chain is assembled from TRBV20-1 and TRBJ1-4, with 8 middle bases fitting TRBD1. The TCR sequence derives from a woman aged 18-30 years in good health. DNA sequence: TGCAGTGCTCGGGACAGGCGTAATGAAAAACTGTTTTTT. It is translated as CSARDRRNEKLFF.